This entry is about one T cell receptor (beta chain). This clonotype was seen a handful of times. The specificity of this receptor is unknown. No quality values exist for individual bases; no much larger clone is one base distant. This sample was included in a study of type 1 regulatory T cells (dated by TCRdb to the early 2020s). Context from the whole study: The study characterized an in vitro protocol that generated a Tr1-enriched, alloantigen-specific CD4 T cell product named T-allo10. Patients with hematological malignancies who were receiving allogeneic hematopoietic stem cell transplantation were the group in which T-allo10 was being clinically evaluated.

For sequencing, an Illumina MiSeq was employed. Clones were called with MiXCR by TCRdb after fastp trimmed the public reads at Q25, and only in-frame beta chains were retained. CDR3 protein sequences are deduplicated, and each keeps its most common genes and DNA. Counted in this sample were about 62,000 distinct CDR3 sequences; over 50% of them appeared once. The ten most abundant clones make up 1.5% to 2% of the sample. The paper as a whole reports these results and caveats: Tr1 cells showed a more restricted TCR repertoire than non-Tr1 cells, which the study interpreted as alloantigen-induced clonal expansion.

From its cysteine to its phenylalanine, the CDR3 spans 15 amino acids. Only the CDR3 region is kept as DNA, spanning 45 bases read in frame from base 1. V trim: 5 bases; J trim: 10 bases; unmatched bases: 11. As encoded in the germline V gene, CDR1 is SGHRS while CDR2 is YFSETQ. This sequence was found in a human donor in good health. Recombination linked TRBV5-1 to TRBJ2-1, with TRBD2 identical over 11 junction bases. The sample consisted of cultured non-Tr1 T cells, either the whole culture or a sorted T cell fraction (not recorded which). What this sample's cell subset or site label stands for: non-Tr1 population from the T-allo10 product. At the DNA level, the sequence is TGCGCCAGCAGTGTTAGCGGGAGGGCCGTAGGCGAGCAGTTCTTC. Translated, it reads CASSVSGRAVGEQFF. The CDR3, completed at both ends by the reference TRBV5-1 and TRBJ2-1 genes, gives the full variable domain KAGVTQTPRYLIKTRGQQVTLSCSPISGHRSVSWYQQTPGQGLQFLFEYFSETQRNKGNFPGRFSGRQFSNSRSEMNVSTLELGDSALYLCASSVSGRAVGEQFFGPGTRLTVL.